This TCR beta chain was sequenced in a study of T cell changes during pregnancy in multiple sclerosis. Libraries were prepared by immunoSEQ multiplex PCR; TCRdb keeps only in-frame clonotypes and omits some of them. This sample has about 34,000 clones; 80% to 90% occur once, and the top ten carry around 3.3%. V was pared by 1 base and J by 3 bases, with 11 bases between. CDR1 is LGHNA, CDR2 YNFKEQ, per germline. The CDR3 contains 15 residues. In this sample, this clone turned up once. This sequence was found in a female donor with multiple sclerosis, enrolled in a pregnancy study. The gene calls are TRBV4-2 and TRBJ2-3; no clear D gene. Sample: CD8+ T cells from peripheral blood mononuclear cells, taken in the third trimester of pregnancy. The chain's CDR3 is CASSQVPSLTDTQYF. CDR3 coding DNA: TGTGCCAGCAGCCAAGTCCCCTCCCTGACAGATACGCAGTATTTT.